Presented here are 17 T cell receptor beta chains from one specimen sequenced in a study of spatial heterogeneity in lung cancer (dated by TCRdb to between 2017 and 2020). The time point label on this specimen signifies: sample taken at primary tumor resection. Whole RNA extracted from tumor and nontumor lung tissue, or from cryopreserved PBMC samples, was used for TCR sequencing without cell sorting. Receptors were amplified or captured by 5' RACE. Sequencing used a NextSeq 500. TCRdb cleaned the public reads at Q25 with fastp, built clones with MiXCR and kept in-frame beta chains. Rows merge per CDR3 protein into single entries with the most common DNA and genes. Present in this sample are tens of thousands of distinct CDR3 sequences, 8.4% of which were seen just once. The top ten clones comprise about 15% of the sample. The source material was PBMCs, sampled at surgery. The receptors here all came from a female donor with early-stage non-small cell lung cancer.

This clonotype appeared many times. CDR3 sequence (DNA): TGTGCCAGCAGTCCGGGCACTAGCGGGAGGACCTACGAGCAGTACTTC. Its protein product is CASSPGTSGRTYEQYF. The chain uses TRBV27 and TRBJ2-7; 12 positions agree with TRBD2. The V and J ends lost 5 bases and 2 bases, in that order; junction bases with no gene match: 7. The CDR3 sequence is 16 residues long. Germline CDR1 is MNHEY and CDR2 is SMNVEV (reference sequence).

The CDR3 sequence is CASSLRGGTDQPQHF. Written as DNA, the CDR3 is TGTGCCAGCAGTTTAAGGGGGGGGACGGATCAGCCCCAGCATTTT. The V call is TRBV12-3 or TRBV12-4, the J call TRBJ1-5; D might be TRBD1 (6 bases). This CDR3 comprises 15 residues. Trimming left V 2 bases short and J 5 bases short, with 13 bases between.

The rearrangement links TRBV24-1 to TRBJ2-3, with 14 bases that match TRBD2. CDR1 and CDR2 from the germline V gene are KGHDR and SFDVKD. The CDR3 extends over 14 amino acids. Trimming removed 10 bases from V and 4 bases from J; junction bases left unmatched: 3. Written as DNA, the CDR3 is TGTGCCACGGGACTAGCGGGAGTTTCAGATACGCAGTATTTT. It codes for CATGLAGVSDTQYF.

The chain links TRBV6-1 to TRBJ1-1; D remains ambiguous. CDR3 size: 9 residues. V was pared by 9 bases and J by 3 bases, with 2 bases between. Looked up from germline, CDR1 is MNHNS and CDR2 is SASEGT. DNA for the CDR3: TGTGCCAGTCACACTGAAGCTTTCTTT. Its protein product is CASHTEAFF.

The rearrangement links TRBV7-9 to TRBJ2-6; D is unresolved. CDR3 length: 14 residues. Trimming shortened V by 0 bases and J by 4 bases, and 4 bases separated the two germline ends. Germline assignment: CDR1 SEHNR and CDR2 FQNEAQ (reference sequence). CDR3 coding DNA: TGTGCCAGCAGCTTAGCTTCGGGGGCCAACGTCCTGACTTTC. Translation gives CASSLASGANVLTF. Full variable domain (missing parts from reference TRBV7-9 and TRBJ2-6): DTGVSQNPRHKITKRGQNVTFRCDPISEHNRLYWYRQTLGQGPEFLTYFQNEAQLEKSRLLSDRFSAERPKGSFSTLEIQRTEQGDSAMYLCASSLASGANVLTFGAGSRLTVL.

This rearrangement joins TRBV30 to TRBJ1-6; the D gene is possibly TRBD1 (5 bases). The V end lost 4 bases, the J end lost 5 bases, and 9 bases lay between the germline ends. The CDR3 consists of 13 residues. Germline assignment: CDR1 GTSNPN and CDR2 SVGIG (reference sequence). CDR3 sequence (DNA): TGTGCCTGGAAGAAGACAGATAATTCACCCCTCCACTTT. As protein: CAWKKTDNSPLHF.

This clonotype was seen repeatedly, ten times or more. The chain joins TRBV2 to TRBJ1-5, with D possibly being TRBD1 (6 bases). Looked up from germline, CDR1 is SNHLY and CDR2 is FYNNEI. The CDR3 has 13 amino acids. V was clipped by 4 bases and J by 7 bases, with 11 bases between them. The CDR3 DNA reads as TGTGCCAGCAGTGGGGGGGCCGGCCAGCCCCAGCATTTT. Protein: CASSGGAGQPQHF.

CDR3 nucleotides: TGTGCCACCAGTGGCAGGGGGCCTAGCACAGATACGCAGTATTTT. It encodes CATSGRGPSTDTQYF. The V call is TRBV24-1, the J call TRBJ2-3; 8 positions match TRBD1. Germline CDR1 KGHDR, CDR2 SFDVKD. Unmatched junction bases numbered 3, after V lost 5 bases and J lost 0 bases. The length of the CDR3 is 15 residues.

There are a few counts of this clonotype. The V and J genes are TRBV9 and TRBJ1-6; no clear D gene. CDR3 length: 12 amino acids. Germline values: CDR1 SGDLS, CDR2 YYNGEE. Trimming removed 3 bases at V and 8 bases at J, with 6 bases between. The CDR3 protein is CASSAGDSPLHF. As DNA, the CDR3 is TGTGCCAGCAGCGCCGGGGATTCACCCCTCCACTTT.

The chain combines TRBV11-1 with TRBJ1-4; D remains unclear. In germline, CDR1 is SGHAT, CDR2 FQDESV (reference sequence). The ends were cut back, 3 bases at V and 6 bases at J, with 8 bases in the middle. CDR3 size: 13 residues. In DNA, the CDR3 is TGTGCCAGCAGCTTGGGAGTTTATGAAAAACTGTTTTTT. This sequence encodes CASSLGVYEKLFF.

This clonotype was seen ten or more times. The J gene is TRBJ2-1, the V gene TRBV28; no clear D. V was pared by 6 bases and J by 0 bases, with 15 bases between. This CDR3 comprises 16 residues. The germline CDR1 and CDR2 sequences are MDHEN and SYDVKM. The DNA of the CDR3 is TGTGCCAGCAGGACCCTCGGGCTGAGCTCCTACAATGAGCAGTTCTTC. Translated: CASRTLGLSSYNEQFF.

V is TRBV5-6 and J is TRBJ1-5; perhaps TRBD1 as D (5 bases). V shed 3 bases and J shed 0 bases, with 7 bases lying between them. This CDR3 region has 14 residues. Germline V gene lookup returns CDR1 SGHDT and CDR2 YYEEEE. The CDR3 DNA reads as TGTGCCAGCAGCTCGGGACTTAGCAATCAGCCCCAGCATTTT. Residues: CASSSGLSNQPQHF.

This clonotype appeared a few times. The chain employs TRBV7-3 and TRBJ2-3, with 14 bases lining up with TRBD2. Germline V gives CDR1 SGHTA, CDR2 FQGTGA. The V segment lost 5 bases and the J segment 6 bases; nucleotides outside the gene matches: 7. The CDR3 is made up of 16 amino acids. For the CDR3, the DNA is TGTGCCAGCAGCCTTCGACTAGCGGGAGGGGTGGATACGCAGTATTTT. This gives the protein CASSLRLAGGVDTQYF.

This clonotype has ten or more counts. V usage is TRBV6-6 and J usage is TRBJ2-7; TRBD1 aligns across 7 bases. This CDR3 spans 14 amino acids. Trimming at V came to 8 bases and at J to 4 bases, leaving 11 bases not matched to a gene. In germline, CDR1 is MNHNY, CDR2 SVGAGI (reference sequence). The CDR3 nucleotides read TGTGCCAGCCCAGAGGGGGCTCGGCGATACGAGCAGTACGTC. It encodes CASPEGARRYEQYV.

Many counts were recorded for this clonotype. The chain combines TRBV10-3 with TRBJ2-2; D ambiguous. The CDR3 is 13 residues long. Germline loops: CDR1 ENHRY, CDR2 SYGVKD. V shed 2 bases and J shed 5 bases, with 6 bases lying between them. CDR3 in amino acids: CAISEAGTGELFF. The CDR3 DNA sequence: TGTGCCATCAGTGAGGCTGGGACCGGGGAGCTGTTTTTT.

This clonotype was counted between two and nine times. The chain employs TRBV2 and TRBJ1-2; 8 bases fit TRBD1. V lost 10 bases to trimming and J lost 6 bases; unmatched junction nucleotides: 13. This CDR3 region has 14 residues. Germline V CDR1 and CDR2: SNHLY, FYNNEI. The CDR3 is CATAWDRLRDGYTF. The CDR3 region has the DNA TGTGCCACCGCGTGGGACAGGCTAAGGGATGGCTACACCTTC.

The CDR3 region is CASTPAGATGELFF. The CDR3 DNA sequence: TGTGCCAGCACTCCAGCGGGAGCCACCGGGGAGCTGTTTTTT. The chain combines TRBV6-1 with TRBJ2-2; 8 bases align to TRBD2. The CDR3 totals 14 residues. Germline assignment: CDR1 MNHNS and CDR2 SASEGT. Trimming cost V 7 bases and J 4 bases; bases outside gene matches: 5.